This T cell receptor beta chain was recorded in a study of T cell repertoires in cytomegalovirus infection. The germline CDR1 and CDR2 sequences are SGHVS and FQNEAQ. CDR3 length equals 14 residues. The germline V and J ends were trimmed by 8 bases and 6 bases, with 20 bases remaining between them. A single record per CDR3 protein comes from TCRdb applying MiXCR to the reads. The profile shows roughly 730,000 distinct CDR3 sequences, 30% to 35% of them singletons. This clonotype occurred once. What it recognizes is unknown. The chain links TRBV7-8 to TRBJ2-7; weak D call: TRBD2 (6 bases). The receptor was derived from a human donor in good health (CMV status not recorded). Some clones in this sample may be carry-over from other donors' samples. Sequencing was performed on cultured PBMCs, taken from culture after CMV antigen stimulation. The CDR3 bases are TGTGCCAGCGCCCCGGGACTCTTTCCCGCCGAGCAGTACTTC. Its translation: CASAPGLFPAEQYF. Complete variable domain (other parts from reference TRBV7-8 and TRBJ2-7): GAGVSQSPRYKVAKRGQDVALRCDPISGHVSLFWYQQALGQGPEFLTYFQNEAQLDKSGLPSDRFFAERPEGSVSTLKIQRTQQEDSAVYLCASAPGLFPAEQYFGPGTRLTVT.